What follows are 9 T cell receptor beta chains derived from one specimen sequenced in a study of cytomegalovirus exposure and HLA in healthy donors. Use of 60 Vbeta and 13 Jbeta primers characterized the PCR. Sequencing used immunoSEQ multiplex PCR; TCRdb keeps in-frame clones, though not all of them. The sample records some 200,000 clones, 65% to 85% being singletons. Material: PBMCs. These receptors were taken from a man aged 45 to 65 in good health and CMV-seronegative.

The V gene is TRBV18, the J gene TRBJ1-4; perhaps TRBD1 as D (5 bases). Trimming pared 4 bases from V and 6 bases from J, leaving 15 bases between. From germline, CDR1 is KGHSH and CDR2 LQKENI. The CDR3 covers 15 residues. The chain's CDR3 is CASSLPQGGDEKLFF. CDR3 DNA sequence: TGTGCCAGCTCACTGCCTCAGGGAGGGGATGAAAAACTGTTTTTT.

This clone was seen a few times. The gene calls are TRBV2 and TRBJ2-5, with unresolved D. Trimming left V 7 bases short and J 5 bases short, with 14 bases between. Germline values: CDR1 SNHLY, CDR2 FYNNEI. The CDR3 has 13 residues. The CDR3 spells CASNAYPTETQYF. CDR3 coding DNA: TGTGCCAGCAATGCCTACCCAACGGAGACCCAGTACTTC.

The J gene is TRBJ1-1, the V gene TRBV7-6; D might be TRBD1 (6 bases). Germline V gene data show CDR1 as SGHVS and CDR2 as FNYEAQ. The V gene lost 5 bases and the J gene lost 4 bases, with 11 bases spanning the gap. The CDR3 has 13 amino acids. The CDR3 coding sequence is TGTGCCAGCAGCATAAGAGGGGGCACTGAAGCTTTCTTT. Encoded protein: CASSIRGGTEAFF.

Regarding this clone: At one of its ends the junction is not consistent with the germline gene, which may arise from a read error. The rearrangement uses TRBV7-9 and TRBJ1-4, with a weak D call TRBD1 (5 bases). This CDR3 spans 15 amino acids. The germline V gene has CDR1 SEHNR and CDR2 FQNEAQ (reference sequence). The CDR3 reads CSSSLLKGEGEKLFF. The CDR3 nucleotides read TGTTCCAGCAGCTTACTCAAAGGGGAAGGAGAAAAACTGTTTTTT. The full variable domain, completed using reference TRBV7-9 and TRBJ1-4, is DTGVSQNPRHKITKRGQNVTFRCDPISEHNRLYWYRQTLGQGPEFLTYFQNEAQLEKSRLLSDRFSAERPKGSFSTLEIQRTEQGDSAMYLCSSSLLKGEGEKLFFGSGTQLSVL.

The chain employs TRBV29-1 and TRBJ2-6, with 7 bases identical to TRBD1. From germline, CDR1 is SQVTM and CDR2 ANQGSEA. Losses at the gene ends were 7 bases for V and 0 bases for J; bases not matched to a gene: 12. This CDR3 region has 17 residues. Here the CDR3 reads CSATGTEEISGANVLTF. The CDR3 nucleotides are TGCAGCGCCACCGGGACAGAGGAAATCTCTGGGGCCAACGTCCTGACTTTC.

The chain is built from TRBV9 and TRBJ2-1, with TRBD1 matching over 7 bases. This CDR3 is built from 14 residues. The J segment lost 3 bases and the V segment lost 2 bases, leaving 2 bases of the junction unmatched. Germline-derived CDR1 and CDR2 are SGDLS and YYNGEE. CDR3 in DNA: TGTGCCAGCAGCGTCTCAGGGGGCTACAATGAGCAGTTCTTC. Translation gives CASSVSGGYNEQFF. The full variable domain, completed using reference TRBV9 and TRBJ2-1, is DSGVTQTPKHLITATGQRVTLRCSPRSGDLSVYWYQQSLDQGLQFLIQYYNGEERAKGNILERFSAQQFPDLHSELNLSSLELGDSALYFCASSVSGGYNEQFFGPGTRLTVL.

Written as DNA, the CDR3 is TGTGCCAGCAGTTTATATCGCGGGACTGAAGCTTTCTTT. It codes for CASSLYRGTEAFF. The V gene is TRBV27, the J gene TRBJ1-1; D ambiguous. Trimming removed 1 base at V and 5 bases at J, with 8 bases between. The CDR3 runs 13 residues. Germline loops: CDR1 MNHEY, CDR2 SMNVEV (reference sequence).

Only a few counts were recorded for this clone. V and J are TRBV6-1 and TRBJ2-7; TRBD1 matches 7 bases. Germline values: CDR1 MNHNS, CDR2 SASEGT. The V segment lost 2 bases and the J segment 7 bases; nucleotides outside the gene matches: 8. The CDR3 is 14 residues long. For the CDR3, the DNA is TGTGCCAGCAGTGAAACTACAGGGGTCTTGGAGCAGTACTTC. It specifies CASSETTGVLEQYF.

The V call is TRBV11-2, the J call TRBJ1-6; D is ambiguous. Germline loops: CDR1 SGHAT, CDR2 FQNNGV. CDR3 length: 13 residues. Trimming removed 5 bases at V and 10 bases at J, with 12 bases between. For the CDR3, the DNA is TGTGCCAGCAGCCCCCGTGCGTGGTCACCCCTCCACTTT. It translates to CASSPRAWSPLHF.